This TCR beta chain appears in the sequencing data of a study of blood T cell repertoires in COVID-19. Whole-study context: Nucleic acid was either cDNA or gDNA, and it came from T cells, B-cell-depleted T cells, or PBMCs.

V was pared by 5 bases and J by 1 base, with 14 bases between. CDR1 MNHEY and CDR2 SVGAGI come from the germline V gene. This CDR3 has 15 residues. Method: immunoSEQ multiplex PCR; TCRdb's copy keeps in-frame clones and lacks some. The sample has approximately 170,000 clones, 86% seen once. The TCR was taken from a woman aged 70-85 years with acute or convalescent COVID-19. The sequencing input was peripheral blood. The chain is built from TRBV6-5 and TRBJ1-1; no firm D call. The CDR3 coding sequence is TGTGCCAGCAGTCCCCCGCGGGGAACGAACACTGAAGCTTTCTTT. Its protein product is CASSPPRGTNTEAFF.